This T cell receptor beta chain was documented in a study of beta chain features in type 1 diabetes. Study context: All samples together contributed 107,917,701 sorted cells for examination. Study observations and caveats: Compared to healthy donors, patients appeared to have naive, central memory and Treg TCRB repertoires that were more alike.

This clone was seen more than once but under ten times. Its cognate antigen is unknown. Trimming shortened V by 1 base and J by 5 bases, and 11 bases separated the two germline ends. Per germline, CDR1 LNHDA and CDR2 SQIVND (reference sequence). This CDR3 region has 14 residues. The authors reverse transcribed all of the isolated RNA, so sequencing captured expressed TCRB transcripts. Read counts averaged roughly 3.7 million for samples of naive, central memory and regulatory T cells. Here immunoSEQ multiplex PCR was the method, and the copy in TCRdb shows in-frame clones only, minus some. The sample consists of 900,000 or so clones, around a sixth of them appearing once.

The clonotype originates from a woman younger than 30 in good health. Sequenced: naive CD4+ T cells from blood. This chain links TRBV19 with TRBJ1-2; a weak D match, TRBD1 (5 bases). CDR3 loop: CASSIVEGTYGYTF. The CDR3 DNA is TGTGCCAGTAGTATAGTTGAGGGGACGTATGGCTACACCTTC. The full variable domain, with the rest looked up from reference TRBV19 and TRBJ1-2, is DGGITQSPKYLFRKEGQNVTLSCEQNLNHDAMYWYRQDPGQGLRLIYYSQIVNDFQKGDIAEGYSVSREKKESFPLTVTSAQKNPTAFYLCASSIVEGTYGYTFGSGTRLTVV.